This T cell receptor (beta chain) originates from a study of CD8 T cells in Susac syndrome. Roughly 0.45 to 1 ug RNA was reverse transcribed with random hexamers. TCRdb processed the immunoSEQ multiplex PCR reads anew with MiXCR; each CDR3 protein has one entry. The data show about 120,000 distinct CDR3 sequences, with roughly 94% seen just once and about 0.3% held by the top ten. Germline V CDR1 and CDR2: SGHVS, FNYEAQ. V was clipped by 5 bases and J by 4 bases, with 11 bases between them. The CDR3 has 13 residues. Sequencing of TCR beta was performed on blood CD8+ and CD4+ T cells. The CD8+ and CD4+ T cells were isolated magnetically using a negative isolation approach, whereas the TEMRA cells were enriched by FACS.

This chain links TRBV7-6 with TRBJ1-2; D not resolved. Source material: CD8+ T cells from PBMCs. The clonotype originates from a human donor with Susac syndrome. CDR3 in amino acids: CASSPATLYGYTF. In DNA, the CDR3 is TGTGCCAGCAGCCCCGCCACCCTCTATGGCTACACCTTC.